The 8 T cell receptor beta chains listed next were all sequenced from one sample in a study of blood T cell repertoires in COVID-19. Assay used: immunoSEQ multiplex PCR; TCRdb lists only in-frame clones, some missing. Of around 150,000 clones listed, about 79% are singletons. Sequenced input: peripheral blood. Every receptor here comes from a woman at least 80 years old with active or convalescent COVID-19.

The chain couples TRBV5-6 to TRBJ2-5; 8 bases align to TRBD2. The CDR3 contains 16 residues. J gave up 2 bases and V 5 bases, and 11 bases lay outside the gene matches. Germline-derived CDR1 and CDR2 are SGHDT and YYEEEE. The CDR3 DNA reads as TGTGCCAGCAGAGGCTCTCTCGGACTAGCACAAGAGACCCAGTACTTC. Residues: CASRGSLGLAQETQYF.

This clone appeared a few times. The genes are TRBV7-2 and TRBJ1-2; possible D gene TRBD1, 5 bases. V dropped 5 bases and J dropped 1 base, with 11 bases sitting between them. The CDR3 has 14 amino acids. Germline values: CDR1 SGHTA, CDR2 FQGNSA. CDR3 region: CASSPAGLNYGYTF. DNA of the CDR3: TGTGCCAGCAGCCCGGCGGGACTTAACTATGGCTACACCTTC.

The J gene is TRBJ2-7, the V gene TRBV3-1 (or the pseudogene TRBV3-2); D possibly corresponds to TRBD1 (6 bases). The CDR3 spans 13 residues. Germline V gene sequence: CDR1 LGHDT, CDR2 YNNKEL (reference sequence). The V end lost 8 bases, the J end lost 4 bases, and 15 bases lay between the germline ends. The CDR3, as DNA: TGTGCCAGCGGCACAAACCAGGGGTACGAGCAGTACTTC. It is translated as CASGTNQGYEQYF.

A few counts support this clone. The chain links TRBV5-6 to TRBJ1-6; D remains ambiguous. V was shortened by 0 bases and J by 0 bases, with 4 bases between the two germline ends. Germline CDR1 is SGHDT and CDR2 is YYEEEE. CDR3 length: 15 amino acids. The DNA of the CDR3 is TGTGCCAGCAGCTTGGATAGCTCCTATAATTCACCCCTCCACTTT. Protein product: CASSLDSSYNSPLHF.

The CDR3 nucleotides are TGTGCCAGCAGCCTCGGACGGAGGCGCGAAAAACTGTTTTTT. It translates to CASSLGRRREKLFF. The chain couples TRBV5-6 to TRBJ1-4; D ambiguous. The CDR3 sequence is 14 residues long. Germline-derived CDR1 and CDR2 are SGHDT and YYEEEE. The V gene lost 4 bases and the J gene lost 8 bases, with 15 bases spanning the gap.

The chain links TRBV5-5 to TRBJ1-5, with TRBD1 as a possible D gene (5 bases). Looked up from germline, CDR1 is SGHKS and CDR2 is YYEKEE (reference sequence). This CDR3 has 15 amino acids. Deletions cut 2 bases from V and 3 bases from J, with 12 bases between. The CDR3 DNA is TGTGCCAGCAGCTTACGCAGGGCGAACAATCAGCCCCAGCATTTT. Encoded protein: CASSLRRANNQPQHF. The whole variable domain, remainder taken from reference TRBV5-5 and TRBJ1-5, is DAGVTQSPTHLIKTRGQQVTLRCSPISGHKSVSWYQQVLGQGPQFIFQYYEKEERGRGNFPDRFSARQFPNYSSELNVNALLLGDSALYLCASSLRRANNQPQHFGDGTRLSIL.

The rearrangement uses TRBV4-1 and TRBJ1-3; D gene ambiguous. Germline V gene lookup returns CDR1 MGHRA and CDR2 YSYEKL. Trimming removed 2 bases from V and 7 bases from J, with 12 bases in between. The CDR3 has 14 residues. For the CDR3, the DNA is TGCGCCAGCAGCCAACTTACCGTTCGGAACACCATATATTTT. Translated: CASSQLTVRNTIYF.

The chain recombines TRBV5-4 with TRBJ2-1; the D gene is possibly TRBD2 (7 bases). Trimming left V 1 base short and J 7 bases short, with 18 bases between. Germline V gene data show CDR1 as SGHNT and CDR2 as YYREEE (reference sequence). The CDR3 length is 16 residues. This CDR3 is CASSLSVGGPFNEQFF. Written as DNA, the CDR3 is TGTGCCAGCAGCTTGTCCGTGGGGGGGCCTTTTAATGAGCAGTTCTTC.